This T cell receptor (beta chain) derives from a study of T cell responses to AZD1222 COVID-19 vaccine. Whole-study context: Second-dose schedules of about 4 or about 12 weeks were combined.

Libraries were prepared by immunoSEQ multiplex PCR; TCRdb keeps only in-frame clonotypes and omits some of them. In the table there are approximately 76,000 clones, around 88% of which are singletons. Study-level results: Regions 160-218 and 743-854 held dominance among vaccine-associated CD4 TCRs, which spanned spike. In a largely white British group with more females than males, clonal diversity was possibly underestimated.

Details on this clone: Antigen specificity is unknown.

From germline, CDR1 is MNHEY and CDR2 SMNVEV (reference sequence). This CDR3 contains 15 residues. Trimming left V 5 bases short and J 4 bases short, with 14 bases between. The source is an adult in good health. This specimen consisted of peripheral blood, obtained on day 0 of AZD1222 vaccination. The rearrangement uses TRBV27 and TRBJ2-2, with unresolved D. CDR3: CASSPFASGTGELFF. The CDR3 DNA reads as TGTGCCAGCAGTCCCTTTGCGTCAGGCACCGGGGAGCTGTTTTTT.